This TCR beta chain is drawn from a study of response to subunit inactivated influenza vaccine. Study results and caveats: The authors put forward the suggestion that each seasonal influenza vaccination may bring in only a limited number of new T cells.

Remarks on this clonotype: The antigen remains unidentified.

TCRdb re-called the RT-PCR reads with MiXCR, one entry per CDR3 protein. Of about 700,000 distinct CDR3 sequences listed, 15% to 19% are singletons. V lost 4 bases and J lost 8; bases outside the gene matches: 14. Germline CDR1 KGHSH, CDR2 LQKENI. The CDR3 is 15 residues long. The material sequenced was PBMCs from blood, taken 12 days after vaccination. This TCR was recovered from a man aged 50-59 years who received an inactivated influenza vaccine. The chain has TRBV18 and TRBJ2-7, with TRBD1 matching over 7 bases. The CDR3 sequence: CASSLTDRSGVKQYF. The CDR3 DNA follows: TGTGCCAGCTCACTTACGGACAGGTCCGGGGTGAAGCAGTACTTC.